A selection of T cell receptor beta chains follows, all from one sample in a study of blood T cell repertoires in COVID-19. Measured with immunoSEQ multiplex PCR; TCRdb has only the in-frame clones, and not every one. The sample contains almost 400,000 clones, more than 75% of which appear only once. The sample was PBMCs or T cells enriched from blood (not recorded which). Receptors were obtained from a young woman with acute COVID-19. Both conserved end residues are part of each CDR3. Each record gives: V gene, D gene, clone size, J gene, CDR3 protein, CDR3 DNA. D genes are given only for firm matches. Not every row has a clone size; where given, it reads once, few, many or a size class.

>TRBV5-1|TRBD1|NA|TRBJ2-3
CASSSGTGEGDTQYF
TGCGCCAGCAGCTCCGGGACAGGGGAAGGAGATACGCAGTATTTT
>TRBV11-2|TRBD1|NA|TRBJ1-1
CASSSRDSATGTEAFF
TGTGCCAGCAGCTCTCGGGACAGTGCCACGGGAACTGAAGCTTTCTTT
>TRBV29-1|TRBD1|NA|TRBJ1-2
CSVPDRGHGYTF
TGCAGCGTCCCGGACAGGGGGCATGGCTACACCTTC
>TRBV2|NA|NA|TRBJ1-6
CASIRAPGNSPLHF
TGTGCCAGCATCCGGGCCCCGGGGAATTCACCCCTCCACTTT
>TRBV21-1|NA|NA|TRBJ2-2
CASSKVGERQFPDGELFF
TGTGCCAGCAGCAAAGTAGGCGAAAGACAATTCCCTGACGGGGAGCTGTTTTTT
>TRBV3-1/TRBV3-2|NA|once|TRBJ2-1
CASSPHLTRKNEQFF
TGTGCCAGCAGCCCACACCTAACTAGAAAAAATGAGCAGTTCTTC
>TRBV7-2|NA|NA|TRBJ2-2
CASSPDGAATGELFF
TGTGCCAGCAGCCCCGATGGAGCGGCTACCGGGGAGCTGTTTTTT
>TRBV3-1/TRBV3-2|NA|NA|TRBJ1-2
CASSQAGGGYTF
TGTGCCAGCAGCCAAGCTGGAGGTGGCTACACCTTC
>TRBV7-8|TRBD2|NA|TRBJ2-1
CASSFVSGGGHNEQFF
TGTGCCAGCAGCTTTGTCTCTGGCGGGGGGCACAATGAGCAGTTCTTC
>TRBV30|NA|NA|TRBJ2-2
CAWSVGGELFF
TGTGCCTGGAGTGTCGGTGGGGAGCTGTTTTTT
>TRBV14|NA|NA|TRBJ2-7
CASSLETISYEQYF
TGTGCCAGCAGCCTCGAGACAATCTCCTACGAGCAGTACTTC
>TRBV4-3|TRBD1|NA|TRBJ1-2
CASSPTTGVGGYTF
TGCGCCAGCAGCCCGACTACAGGGGTGGGAGGCTACACCTTC
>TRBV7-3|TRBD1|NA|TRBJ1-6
CASSLQGAYNSPLHF
TGTGCCAGCAGCCTACAGGGGGCCTATAATTCACCCCTCCACTTT
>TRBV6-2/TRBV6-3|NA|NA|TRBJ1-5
CASSYGQHSNQPQHF
TGTGCCAGCAGTTACGGACAGCATAGCAATCAGCCCCAGCATTTT
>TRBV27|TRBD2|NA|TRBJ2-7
CATAGGRGGYEQYF
TGTGCCACCGCGGGGGGCCGGGGGGGGTACGAGCAGTACTTC
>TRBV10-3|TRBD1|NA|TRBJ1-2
CAISEKKGALGYTF
TGTGCCATCAGTGAGAAGAAGGGGGCGCTTGGCTACACCTTC
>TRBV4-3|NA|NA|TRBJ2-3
CASSQDIPGDTQYF
TGCGCCAGCAGCCAAGATATCCCGGGGGATACGCAGTATTTT
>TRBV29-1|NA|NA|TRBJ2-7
CSVGDSLSYEQYF
TGCAGCGTGGGTGACAGCCTTTCCTACGAGCAGTACTTC
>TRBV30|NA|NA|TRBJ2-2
CAWRWKGAIAGELFF
TGTGCCTGGAGGTGGAAAGGGGCTATCGCCGGGGAGCTGTTTTTT
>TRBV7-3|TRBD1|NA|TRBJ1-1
CASSPQGWEYTEAFF
TGTGCCAGCAGCCCACAGGGGTGGGAATACACTGAAGCTTTCTTT
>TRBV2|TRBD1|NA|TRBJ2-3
CASSSDRGGTDTQYF
TGTGCCAGCTCCTCCGACAGGGGAGGCACAGATACGCAGTATTTT
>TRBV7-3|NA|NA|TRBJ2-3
CASSPRATSWWVTDTQYF
TGTGCCAGCAGCCCAAGGGCAACTAGCTGGTGGGTGACAGATACGCAGTATTTT
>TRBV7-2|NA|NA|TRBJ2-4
CASSLSSGDQNIQYF
TGTGCCAGCAGCTTATCCTCAGGGGATCAAAACATTCAGTACTTC
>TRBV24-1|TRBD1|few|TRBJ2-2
CATRDRDTGELFF
TGTGCCACCCGGGACAGGGACACCGGGGAGCTGTTTTTT
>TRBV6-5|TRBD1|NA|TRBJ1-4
CASRSAGTGNEKLFF
TGTGCCAGCAGGAGCGCAGGGACAGGAAATGAAAAACTGTTTTTT
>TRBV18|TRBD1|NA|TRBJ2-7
CASSPLTGGWYEQYF
TGTGCCAGCTCACCATTGACAGGGGGATGGTACGAGCAGTACTTC
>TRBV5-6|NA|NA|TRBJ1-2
CASSLVRGSRGYTF
TGTGCCAGCAGCTTGGTTAGGGGAAGTCGCGGCTACACCTTC
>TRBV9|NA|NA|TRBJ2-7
CASSVLGSTYEQYF
TGTGCCAGCAGCGTACTAGGTTCAACCTACGAGCAGTACTTC
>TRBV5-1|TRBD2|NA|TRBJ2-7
CASSPGLALNEQYF
TGCGCCAGCAGCCCCGGACTAGCTCTAAACGAGCAGTACTTC
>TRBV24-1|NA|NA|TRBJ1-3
CATSDPYSGNTIYF
TGTGCCACCAGTGACCCCTACTCTGGAAACACCATATATTTT
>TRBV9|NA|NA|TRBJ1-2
CASSLGQSANYGYTF
TGTGCCAGCAGCCTTGGACAGTCAGCTAACTATGGCTACACCTTC
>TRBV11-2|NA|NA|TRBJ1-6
CASSLPARGGSPLHF
TGTGCCAGCAGCTTACCTGCCAGAGGAGGTTCACCCCTCCACTTT
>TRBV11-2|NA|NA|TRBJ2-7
CASSQVPYEQYF
TGTGCCAGCAGTCAGGTCCCCTACGAGCAGTACTTC
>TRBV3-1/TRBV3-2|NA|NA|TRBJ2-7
CASSVSSYEQYF
TGTGCCAGCAGCGTCAGCTCCTACGAGCAGTACTTC
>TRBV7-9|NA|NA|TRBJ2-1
CASSLRGASYNEQFF
TGTGCCAGCAGCTTACGGGGGGCAAGCTACAATGAGCAGTTCTTC
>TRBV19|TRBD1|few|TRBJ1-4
CASSKRTGPPEKLFF
TGTGCCAGTAGCAAAAGGACAGGGCCTCCTGAAAAACTGTTTTTT